This T cell receptor (beta chain) was profiled in a study of beta chain features in type 1 diabetes. Whole-study findings and limits: The naive, central memory and Treg TCRB repertoires looked more alike in patients than they did in healthy donors. When VDJ junctions were examined, type 1 diabetes patients showed fewer insertions and more deletions.

The investigators reverse transcribed all of the isolated RNA, so they sequenced expressed TCRB transcripts. Data came from immunoSEQ multiplex PCR; TCRdb stores just in-frame clones and leaves some out. The repertoire holds about 180,000 clones, with approximately 13% as singletons. A word on this clone: Its target is unknown.

Every donor provided one heparinised blood draw, which averaged roughly 120 mL. All sorted populations exceeded 95% purity. The V gene lost 1 base and the J gene lost 2 bases, with 12 bases spanning the gap. The V gene's germline CDR1 is SGDLS and CDR2 YYNGEE. The CDR3 covers 16 residues. The sequence derives from a woman between 18 and 29 years old in good health. This rearrangement joins TRBV9 to TRBJ2-2; D is possibly TRBD2 (6 bases). The sequenced material came from central memory CD4+ T cells from blood. The CDR3: CASSVLGSGNTGELFF. The CDR3 region has the DNA TGTGCCAGCAGCGTATTAGGTAGCGGAAACACCGGGGAGCTGTTTTTT.